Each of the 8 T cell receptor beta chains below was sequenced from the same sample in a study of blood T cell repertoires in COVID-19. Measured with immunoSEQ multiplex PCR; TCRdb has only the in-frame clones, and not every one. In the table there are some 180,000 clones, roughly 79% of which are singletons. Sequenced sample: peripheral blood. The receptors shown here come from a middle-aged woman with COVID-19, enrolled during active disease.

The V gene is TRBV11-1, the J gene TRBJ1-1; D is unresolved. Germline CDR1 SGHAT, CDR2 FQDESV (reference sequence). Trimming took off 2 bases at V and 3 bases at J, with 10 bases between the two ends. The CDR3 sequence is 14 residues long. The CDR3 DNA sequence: TGTGCCAGCAGCTTATTTGGGAGCTACACTGAAGCTTTCTTT. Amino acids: CASSLFGSYTEAFF.

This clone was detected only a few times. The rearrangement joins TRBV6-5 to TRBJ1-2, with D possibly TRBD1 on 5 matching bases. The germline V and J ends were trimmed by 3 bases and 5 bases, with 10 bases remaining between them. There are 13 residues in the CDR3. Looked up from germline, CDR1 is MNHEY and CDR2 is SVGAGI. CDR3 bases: TGTGCCAGCAGTTATGTCGGGGGATATGGCTACACCTTC. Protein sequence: CASSYVGGYGYTF.

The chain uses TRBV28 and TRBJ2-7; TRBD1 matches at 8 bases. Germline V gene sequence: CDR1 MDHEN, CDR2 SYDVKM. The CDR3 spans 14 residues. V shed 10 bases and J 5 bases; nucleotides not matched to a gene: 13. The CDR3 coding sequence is TGTGCCACCACGTCGTTGCAGGGGGCCCACGAGCAGTACTTC. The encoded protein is CATTSLQGAHEQYF.

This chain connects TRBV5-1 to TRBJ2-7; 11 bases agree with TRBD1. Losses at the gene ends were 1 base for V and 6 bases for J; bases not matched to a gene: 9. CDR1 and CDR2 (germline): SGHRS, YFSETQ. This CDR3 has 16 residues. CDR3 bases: TGCGCCAGCAGCTTGAACGCCGGGACAGGGGGACTCGAGCAGTACTTC. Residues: CASSLNAGTGGLEQYF.

The CDR3 region is CASSTTKQGAIYEQYF. CDR3 nucleotides: TGTGCCAGCTCTACTACGAAACAGGGGGCCATCTACGAGCAGTACTTC. The V call is TRBV18, the J call TRBJ2-7; 9 nucleotides align to TRBD1. Germline trimming cut 6 bases from V and 3 bases from J; bases unmatched to any gene: 12. CDR1 is KGHSH and CDR2 is LQKENI in the germline V gene. This CDR3 contains 16 residues. Complete variable domain (other parts from reference TRBV18 and TRBJ2-7): NAGVMQNPRHLVRRRGQEARLRCSPMKGHSHVYWYRQLPEEGLKFMVYLQKENIIDESGMPKERFSAEFPKEGPSILRIQQVVRGDSAAYFCASSTTKQGAIYEQYFGPGTRLTVT.

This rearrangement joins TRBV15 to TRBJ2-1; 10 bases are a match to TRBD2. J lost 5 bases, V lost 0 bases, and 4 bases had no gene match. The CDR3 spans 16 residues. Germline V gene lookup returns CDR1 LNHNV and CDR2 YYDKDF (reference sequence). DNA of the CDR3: TGTGCCACCAGCAGAGAGCTAGCGGGAGAGAACAATGAGCAGTTCTTC. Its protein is CATSRELAGENNEQFF.

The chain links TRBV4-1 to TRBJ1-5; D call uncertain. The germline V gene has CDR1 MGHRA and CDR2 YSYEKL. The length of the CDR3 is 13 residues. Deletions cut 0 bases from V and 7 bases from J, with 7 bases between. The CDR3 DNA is TGCGCCAGCAGCCAAGATCCGCGGCAGCCCCAGCATTTT. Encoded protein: CASSQDPRQPQHF.

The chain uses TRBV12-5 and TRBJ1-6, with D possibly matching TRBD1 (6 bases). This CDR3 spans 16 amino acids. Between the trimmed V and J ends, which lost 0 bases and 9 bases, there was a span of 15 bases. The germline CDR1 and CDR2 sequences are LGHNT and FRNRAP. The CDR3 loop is CASGLVQGMGGSPLHF. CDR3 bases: TGTGCTAGTGGTTTGGTACAGGGAATGGGTGGTTCACCCCTCCACTTT.